These 17 T cell receptor beta chains came from one sample sequenced in a study of blood T cell repertoires in COVID-19. Produced via immunoSEQ multiplex PCR; TCRdb's table is partial and in-frame only. The table shows about 210,000 clones, with roughly four fifths occurring only once. Sequences were obtained from peripheral blood. The receptor set was obtained from a middle-aged woman with acute or convalescent COVID-19.

This clone came up a few times. The genes are TRBV24-1 and TRBJ2-1; D perhaps matches TRBD1 (6 bases). V gave up 2 bases and J gave up 2 bases, with 9 bases separating them. Germline V CDR1 and CDR2: KGHDR, SFDVKD. This CDR3 region has 15 residues. The CDR3 loop is CATSDWTAPYNEQFF. Written as DNA, the CDR3 is TGTGCCACCAGTGATTGGACAGCCCCCTACAATGAGCAGTTCTTC.

The genes are TRBV19 and TRBJ1-3; D not certain. The CDR3 spans 15 residues. In germline, CDR1 is LNHDA, CDR2 SQIVND (reference sequence). Deletions cut 0 bases from V and 1 base from J, with 7 bases between. The CDR3 reads CASSIDRGSGNTIYF. CDR3 nucleotide sequence: TGTGCCAGTAGTATAGATCGGGGTTCTGGAAACACCATATATTTT.

The chain joins TRBV27 to TRBJ2-1, with a weak D call TRBD2 (5 bases). Germline loops: CDR1 MNHEY, CDR2 SMNVEV (reference sequence). Trimming stripped 5 bases from V and 5 bases from J, with 13 bases between. This CDR3 is 14 amino acids long. The CDR3 spells CASSASRADNEQFF. As DNA, the CDR3 is TGTGCCAGCAGTGCATCGCGGGCGGACAATGAGCAGTTCTTC.

The V and J genes are TRBV10-1 and TRBJ2-3; 9 positions agree with TRBD2. This CDR3 comprises 14 residues. V trimming: 7 bases; J trimming: 2 bases; junction bases outside the gene matches: 4. The germline gives CDR1 WNHNN, CDR2 SYGVQD (reference sequence). CDR3 sequence (DNA): TGCGCCAGCAAACTAGCGGGTTACACAGATACGCAGTATTTT. It is translated as CASKLAGYTDTQYF.

This chain connects TRBV10-1 to TRBJ2-7, with 12 nucleotides matching TRBD1. The CDR3 spans 16 residues. Germline trimming cut 2 bases from V and 4 bases from J; bases unmatched to any gene: 6. Germline CDR1 and CDR2: WNHNN and SYGVQD (reference sequence). Here the CDR3 reads CASSEVRDRGRYEQYF. The DNA of the CDR3 is TGCGCCAGCAGTGAGGTCCGGGACAGGGGGCGATACGAGCAGTACTTC.

CDR3 in DNA: TGTGCCAGCTCACCAGTGAGACAGAGCTCCTACGAGCAGTACTTC. It encodes CASSPVRQSSYEQYF. The chain links TRBV18 to TRBJ2-7; D might be TRBD1 (5 bases). The V gene lost 2 bases and the J gene lost 0 bases, with 11 bases spanning the gap. The CDR3 runs to 15 residues. Germline CDR1 KGHSH, CDR2 LQKENI.

This clone was picked up one time. This chain connects TRBV5-1 to TRBJ2-1; TRBD2 might be the D (6 bases). The V and J ends lost 0 bases and 4 bases respectively, with 11 bases between them. Germline V gene sequence: CDR1 SGHRS, CDR2 YFSETQ. The CDR3 is 15 residues long. The CDR3 loop is CASSLAGTPYNEQFF. CDR3 coding DNA: TGCGCCAGCAGCTTGGCTGGGACTCCATACAATGAGCAGTTCTTC.

The rearrangement uses TRBV6-2 or TRBV6-3 and TRBJ2-5; 7 positions agree with TRBD2. Trimming cost V 6 bases and J 5 bases; bases outside gene matches: 9. The CDR3 covers 14 residues. Germline CDR1 reads MNHEY; CDR2 reads SVGEGT. The CDR3 spells CASSRSGIWETQYF. CDR3 DNA sequence: TGTGCCAGCAGCCGGAGCGGGATTTGGGAGACCCAGTACTTC.

This chain links TRBV29-1 with TRBJ2-7, with TRBD2 as a possible D gene (6 bases). V lost 0 bases to trimming and J lost 0 bases, with 15 bases between them. Germline CDR1 is SQVTM and CDR2 is ANQGSEA. The CDR3 consists of 16 residues. CDR3 DNA: TGCAGCGTTGAAGATCGGGGGTGGACCAGCTCCTACGAGCAGTACTTC. It translates to CSVEDRGWTSSYEQYF.

This rearrangement joins TRBV12-5 to TRBJ2-2; TRBD1 agrees at 7 bases. The ends lost 5 bases at V and 6 bases at J; junction bases unmatched: 6. This CDR3 is 14 amino acids long. The germline gives CDR1 LGHNT, CDR2 FRNRAP. Written as DNA, the CDR3 is TGTGCTAGTGGTCTATTAACAGGGGCCGGGGAGCTGTTTTTT. This translates into CASGLLTGAGELFF.

This clone was picked up one time. V is TRBV30 and J is TRBJ2-1; D perhaps matches TRBD2 (5 bases). Between the trimmed V and J ends, which lost 3 bases and 10 bases, there was a span of 13 bases. This CDR3 has 12 amino acids. Germline V CDR1 and CDR2: GTSNPN, SVGIG (reference sequence). The CDR3 loop reads CAWSGVAREQFF. The CDR3 DNA reads TGTGCCTGGAGCGGGGTAGCGAGGGAGCAGTTCTTC.

This clone appeared once. The rearrangement links TRBV6-5 to TRBJ1-1; D remains ambiguous. The V gene lost 5 bases and the J gene lost 3 bases, with 10 bases spanning the gap. Germline V CDR1 and CDR2: MNHEY, SVGAGI. The CDR3 length is 13 residues. The CDR3 loop is CASSPRLDTEAFF. In DNA, the CDR3 is TGTGCCAGCAGTCCTAGGTTGGACACTGAAGCTTTCTTT.

The chain is built from TRBV6-5 and TRBJ2-7, with 15 nucleotides matching TRBD2. The J segment lost 13 bases and the V segment lost 6 bases, leaving 7 bases of the junction unmatched. This CDR3 is built from 13 residues. Germline values: CDR1 MNHEY, CDR2 SVGAGI. The CDR3 DNA reads as TGTGCCAGCAGGCCTGGACTAGCGGGAGGGGTTTACTTC. Translating it yields CASRPGLAGGVYF.

This chain joins TRBV19 and TRBJ2-1, with D maybe TRBD2 (5 bases). The CDR3 has 16 residues. CDR1 and CDR2 from the germline V gene are LNHDA and SQIVND (reference sequence). Trimming shortened V by 5 bases and J by 0 bases, and 14 bases separated the two germline ends. CDR3 DNA: TGTGCCAGTAGTCGCTTGACTACCTCCTCCTACAATGAGCAGTTCTTC. This codes for CASSRLTTSSYNEQFF.

The chain is built from TRBV12-3 or TRBV12-4 and TRBJ1-4; D unclear. The V and J ends lost 2 bases and 7 bases respectively, with 5 bases between them. The CDR3 spans 12 residues. CDR3: CASSLRSEKLFF. The CDR3 DNA follows: TGTGCCAGCAGTTTAAGGAGTGAAAAACTGTTTTTT.

The chain is built from TRBV4-1 and TRBJ2-1, with 14 positions matching TRBD2. Germline CDR1 MGHRA, CDR2 YSYEKL. The length of the CDR3 is 17 residues. V trimming: 6 bases; J trimming: 6 bases; junction bases outside the gene matches: 10. The DNA for the CDR3 is TGCGCCAGCAGGGGGACCGGGACTAGCGGGAGTATCAATGAGCAGTTCTTC. It translates to CASRGTGTSGSINEQFF.

This clone was seen only a few times. This chain uses TRBV10-1 with TRBJ1-6, with D perhaps matching TRBD1 (6 bases). With 3 bases removed from V and 6 bases from J, the gap between germline ends came to 9 bases. Germline-derived CDR1 and CDR2 are WNHNN and SYGVQD (reference sequence). The CDR3 covers 14 residues. The CDR3 protein is CASSELQGNSPLHF. Here the CDR3 DNA reads TGCGCCAGCAGTGAATTACAGGGTAATTCACCCCTCCACTTT.